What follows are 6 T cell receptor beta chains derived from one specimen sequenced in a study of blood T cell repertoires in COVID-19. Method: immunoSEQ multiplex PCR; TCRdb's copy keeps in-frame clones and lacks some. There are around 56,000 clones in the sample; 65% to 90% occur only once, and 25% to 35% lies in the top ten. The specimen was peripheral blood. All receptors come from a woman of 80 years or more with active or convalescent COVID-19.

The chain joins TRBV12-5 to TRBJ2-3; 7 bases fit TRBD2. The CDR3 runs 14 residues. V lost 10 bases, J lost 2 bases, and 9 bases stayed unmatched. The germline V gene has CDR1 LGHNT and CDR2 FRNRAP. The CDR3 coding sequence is TGTGCTACTCGTTCGGGGGGATCCACAGATACGCAGTATTTT. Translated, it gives CATRSGGSTDTQYF.

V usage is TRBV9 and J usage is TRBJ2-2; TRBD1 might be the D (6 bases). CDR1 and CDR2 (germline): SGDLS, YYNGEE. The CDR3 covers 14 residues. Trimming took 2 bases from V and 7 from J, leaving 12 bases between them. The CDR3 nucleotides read TGTGCCAGCAGCGTGGAGACAGGCAACGGGGAGCTGTTTTTT. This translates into CASSVETGNGELFF.

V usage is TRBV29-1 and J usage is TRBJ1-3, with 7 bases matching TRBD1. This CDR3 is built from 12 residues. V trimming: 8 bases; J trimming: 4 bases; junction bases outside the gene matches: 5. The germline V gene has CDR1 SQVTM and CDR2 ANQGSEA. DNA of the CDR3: TGCAGCATTCGGGACAGCGGAAACACCATATATTTT. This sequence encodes CSIRDSGNTIYF.

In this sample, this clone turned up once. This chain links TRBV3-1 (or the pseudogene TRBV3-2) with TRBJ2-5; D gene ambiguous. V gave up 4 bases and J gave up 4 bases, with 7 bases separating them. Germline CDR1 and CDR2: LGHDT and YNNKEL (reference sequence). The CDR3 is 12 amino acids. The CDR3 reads CASSPLLETQYF. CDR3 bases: TGTGCCAGCAGCCCCCTTCTAGAGACCCAGTACTTC.

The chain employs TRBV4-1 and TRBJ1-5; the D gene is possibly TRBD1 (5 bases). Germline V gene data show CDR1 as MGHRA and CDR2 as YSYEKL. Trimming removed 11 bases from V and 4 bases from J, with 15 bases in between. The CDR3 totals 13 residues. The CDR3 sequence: CAPSGRGNQPQHF. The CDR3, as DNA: TGCGCCCCCAGCGGCCGGGGGAATCAGCCCCAGCATTTT.

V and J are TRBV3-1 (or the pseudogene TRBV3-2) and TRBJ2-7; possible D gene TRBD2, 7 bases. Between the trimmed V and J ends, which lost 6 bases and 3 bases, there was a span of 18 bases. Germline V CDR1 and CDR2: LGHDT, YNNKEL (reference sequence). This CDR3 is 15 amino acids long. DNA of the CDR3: TGTGCCAGCAGGCCTGGGGGCGGGGGATACTACGAGCAGTACTTC. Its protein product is CASRPGGGGYYEQYF.